The 2 T cell receptor beta chains below were found in one sample sequenced in a study of primary melanoma T cells and metastatic recurrence. The table came from immunoSEQ multiplex PCR; TCRdb's copy has only in-frame clones and leaves some out. The sample has over 120 clones, around 80% seen once. The source material was melanoma tumor tissue. The receptors derive from a human donor with melanoma.

This sequence joins TRBV11-3 and TRBJ2-3; no clear D. CDR3 length equals 14 residues. CDR1 is SGHNT and CDR2 is YENEEA in the germline V gene. V was clipped by 2 bases and J by 6 bases, with 12 bases between them. The CDR3 DNA is TGTGCCAGCAGCTTATTGCCCGTCTCCGATACGCAGTATTTT. It specifies CASSLLPVSDTQYF.

The chain recombines TRBV6-8 with TRBJ2-7; D is unclear. Trimming left V 5 bases short and J 3 bases short, with 14 bases between. Looked up from germline, CDR1 is MNHGY and CDR2 is SAAAGT. CDR3 size: 14 residues. This CDR3 is CASSPRVLGYEQYF. The DNA of the CDR3 is TGTGCCAGCAGTCCCCGGGTCCTTGGCTACGAGCAGTACTTC.